A selection of T cell receptor beta chains follows, all from one sample in a study of blood T cell repertoires in COVID-19. The method was immunoSEQ multiplex PCR; TCRdb's version includes in-frame clones alone and lacks a portion of them. The sample shows fewer than 400,000 clones, approximately 86% of them seen only once. Source material: peripheral blood. These receptors came from a human donor in a cohort sampled during active COVID-19. Each CDR3 is given with its conserved first and last residue. The D gene is left open where the match is weak.

>-|TRBJ2-2|TRBV2
CASREQGNTGELFF
>TRBD1|TRBJ1-5|TRBV2
CASSGTGGGVQPQHF
>-|TRBJ1-2|TRBV5-1
CASSLKISYGYTF
>TRBD2|TRBJ2-5|TRBV29-1
CSGRTSGRETQYF
>-|TRBJ2-1|TRBV6-2/TRBV6-3
CASSYSTGVHEQFF
>-|TRBJ2-5|TRBV7-9
CASSLEKGAQYF
>-|TRBJ1-1|TRBV6-5
CASQRGTEAFF
>TRBD1|TRBJ2-3|TRBV19
CASSIVGQGTGTQYF
>TRBD1|TRBJ1-5|TRBV2
CASSEAQGAWNQPQHF
>-|TRBJ2-7|TRBV2
CAGYLRYTYEQYF
>TRBD1|TRBJ1-6|TRBV9
CASSVEGTGYSPLHF
>TRBD2|TRBJ2-1|TRBV5-1
CASSLGLAGGQNNEQFF
>-|TRBJ1-4|TRBV2
CASSFRGSLNEKLFF
>-|TRBJ2-6|TRBV7-8
CASSGGESGANVLTF
>TRBD2|TRBJ2-1|TRBV2
CASSVGGSSYNEQFF
>-|TRBJ2-7|TRBV5-1
CASSSLTSAGEQYF
>-|TRBJ2-2|TRBV6-5
CASSYNAGSGELFF
>-|TRBJ2-3|TRBV6-6
CASSGRTDTQYF
>-|TRBJ2-7|TRBV6-5
CASRPGKSTYEQYF
>-|TRBJ1-5|TRBV5-6
CASSLRPAGLPQHF
>-|TRBJ1-6|TRBV7-9
CASSLRDTSPLHF
>TRBD1|TRBJ1-1|TRBV2
CASSENWGTGGAGTEAFF
>-|TRBJ2-2|TRBV6-6
CASSYLKTSAGELFF
>TRBD2|TRBJ2-1|TRBV3-1/TRBV3-2
CASSQSLAGDEQFF
>-|TRBJ2-3|TRBV5-1
CASSLEIADTQYF
>-|TRBJ2-3|TRBV19
CASSIEAGEFHTQYF
>-|TRBJ2-4|TRBV7-2
CASSFRPWRLDIQYF
>-|TRBJ2-2|TRBV30
CAWSWQVNTGELFF
>-|TRBJ2-1|TRBV5-1
CASSYQGNEQFF
>-|TRBJ2-1|TRBV19
CATRRGLSMGQFF
>-|TRBJ1-6|TRBV27
CASSFNSDSPLHF
>TRBD1|TRBJ2-7|TRBV5-5
CASSLAAGGVYEQYF
>-|TRBJ1-2|TRBV6-5
CASSYRGRAYGYTF
>-|TRBJ2-7|TRBV10-3
CAISESREAIGYEQYF
>TRBD2|TRBJ2-7|TRBV5-1
CASSFMMAGGTYEQYF
>TRBD2|TRBJ2-2|TRBV19
CASSSFYGTNVGELFF
>-|TRBJ2-7|TRBV24-1
CAISGVSSYEQYF
>-|TRBJ1-5|TRBV30
CAWSEQDNQPQHF
>-|TRBJ1-1|TRBV20-1
CSASRGSDFKNTEAFF
>-|TRBJ2-2|TRBV7-3
CASSSGFTGTGELFF
>-|TRBJ2-7|TRBV7-9
CASSLYGGGSYEQYF
>-|TRBJ1-2|TRBV6-1
CASTDEKFVQANYGYTF
>-|TRBJ2-3|TRBV28
CASSKPYRVFDTQYF
>-|TRBJ1-2|TRBV5-6
CASSIPTSYGYTF
>TRBD1|TRBJ1-2|TRBV15
CATSRDREGYGYTF
>-|TRBJ1-2|TRBV19
CASSIQGSHGYTF
>-|TRBJ2-3|TRBV2
CASSWEVGSTDTQYF
>TRBD1|TRBJ2-3|TRBV5-1
CASSLDRGQADTQYF
>-|TRBJ1-6|TRBV6-5
CASSDRWEVHF
>-|TRBJ2-3|TRBV29-1
CSVERGSTDTQYF
>TRBD1|TRBJ2-1|TRBV15
CATSKGARSYNEQFF
>TRBD1|TRBJ2-2|TRBV6-4
CASSKDRVTGELFF
>TRBD2|TRBJ2-5|TRBV2
CASSLSGAPRETQYF
>TRBD1|TRBJ1-2|TRBV5-1
CASSLLPGQNYGYTF